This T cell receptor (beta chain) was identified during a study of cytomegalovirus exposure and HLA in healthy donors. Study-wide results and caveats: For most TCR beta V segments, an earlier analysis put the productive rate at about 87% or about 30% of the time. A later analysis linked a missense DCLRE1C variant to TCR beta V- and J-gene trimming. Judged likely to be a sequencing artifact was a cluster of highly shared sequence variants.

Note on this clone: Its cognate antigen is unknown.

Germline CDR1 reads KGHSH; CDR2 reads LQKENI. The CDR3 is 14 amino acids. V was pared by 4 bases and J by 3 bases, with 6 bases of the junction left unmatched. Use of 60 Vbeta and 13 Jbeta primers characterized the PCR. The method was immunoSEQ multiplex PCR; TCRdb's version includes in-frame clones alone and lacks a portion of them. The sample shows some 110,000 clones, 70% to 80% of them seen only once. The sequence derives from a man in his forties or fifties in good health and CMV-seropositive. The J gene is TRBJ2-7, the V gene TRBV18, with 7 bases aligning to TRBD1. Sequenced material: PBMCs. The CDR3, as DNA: TGTGCCAGCTCACACGTGGACAGGTTCTACGAGCAGTACTTC. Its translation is CASSHVDRFYEQYF. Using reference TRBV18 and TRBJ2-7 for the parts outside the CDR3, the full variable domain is NAGVMQNPRHLVRRRGQEARLRCSPMKGHSHVYWYRQLPEEGLKFMVYLQKENIIDESGMPKERFSAEFPKEGPSILRIQQVVRGDSAAYFCASSHVDRFYEQYFGPGTRLTVT.